This is a list of T cell receptor beta chains from one sample in a study of Graves' ophthalmopathy and Graves' hyperthyroidism. TCRdb re-called the multiplex PCR reads through MiXCR, storing one row per CDR3 protein. The sample records approximately 500,000 distinct CDR3 sequences, around 14% being singletons. Source material: blood. These receptors were collected from a woman aged 25-40 years with Graves' ophthalmopathy. Each CDR3 is given with its conserved first and last residue. D genes are given only for firm matches. For some rows the clone size is stated as once, few or many, or as a class when expanded; others skip it.

CDR3 length: 14
D gene: -
V gene: TRBV12-3/TRBV12-4
clone size: many
J gene: TRBJ1-2
CDR3 DNA: TGTGCCAGCAGTTTACTAGGGGGACACTATGGCTACACCTTC
CDR3 protein: CASSLLGGHYGYTF

CDR3 length: 12
D gene: -
V gene: TRBV2
clone size: -
J gene: TRBJ1-1
CDR3 DNA: TGTGCCATCAGTGGGGACCGACGGGGGGCTTTCTTT
CDR3 protein: CAISGDRRGAFF

CDR3 length: 14
D gene: -
V gene: TRBV19
clone size: -
J gene: TRBJ2-2
CDR3 DNA: TGTGCCAGTAGTATCTTAGGGGTCACCGGGGAGCTGTTTTTT
CDR3 protein: CASSILGVTGELFF

CDR3 length: 15
D gene: -
V gene: TRBV30
clone size: few
J gene: TRBJ1-3
CDR3 DNA: TGTGCCTGGAGCCCGCGTATGGGGTCTGGAAACACCATATATTTT
CDR3 protein: CAWSPRMGSGNTIYF

CDR3 length: 15
D gene: TRBD1
V gene: TRBV29-1
clone size: many
J gene: TRBJ1-1
CDR3 DNA: TGCAGCGTTGAAGATCGGGACAGGGCGGGCACTGAAGCTTTCTTT
CDR3 protein: CSVEDRDRAGTEAFF

CDR3 length: 14
D gene: TRBD1
V gene: TRBV28
clone size: few
J gene: TRBJ2-7
CDR3 DNA: TGTGCCAGCAGTTCCCCGGACAGGGGCCACGAGCAGTACTTC
CDR3 protein: CASSSPDRGHEQYF

CDR3 length: 16
D gene: TRBD1
V gene: TRBV5-1
clone size: many
J gene: TRBJ1-1
CDR3 DNA: TGCGCCAGCAGCTTTCGGACAGGGAGAATGAACACTGAAGCTTTCTTT
CDR3 protein: CASSFRTGRMNTEAFF

CDR3 length: 16
D gene: TRBD1
V gene: TRBV5-1
clone size: many
J gene: TRBJ1-2
CDR3 DNA: TGCGCCAGCAGCTTGGCCGGTGACAGGGGGTTGCGGGGCTACACCTTC
CDR3 protein: CASSLAGDRGLRGYTF

CDR3 length: 12
D gene: -
V gene: TRBV28
clone size: -
J gene: TRBJ2-7
CDR3 DNA: TGTGCCAGCAGGAACGGAAGGAGCGAGCAGTACTTC
CDR3 protein: CASRNGRSEQYF

CDR3 length: 14
D gene: -
V gene: TRBV28
clone size: -
J gene: TRBJ2-7
CDR3 DNA: TGTGCCAGCAGTACAACAGGCTCTACCTACGAGCAGTACTTC
CDR3 protein: CASSTTGSTYEQYF

CDR3 length: 14
D gene: -
V gene: TRBV18
clone size: few
J gene: TRBJ1-1
CDR3 DNA: TGTGCCAGCTCACCCGGGAGGGGGGGCACTGAAGCTTTCTTT
CDR3 protein: CASSPGRGGTEAFF

CDR3 length: 15
D gene: -
V gene: TRBV28
clone size: many
J gene: TRBJ2-7
CDR3 DNA: TGTGCCAGCAGTTCATCCTGGCAGGGGTCCTACGAGCAGTACTTC
CDR3 protein: CASSSSWQGSYEQYF

CDR3 length: 17
D gene: TRBD2
V gene: TRBV6-2/TRBV6-3
clone size: few
J gene: TRBJ2-4
CDR3 DNA: TGTGCCAGCAGTTACGTTTCGGGGATAGCGGGTTCGGACATTAAGTACTTC
CDR3 protein: CASSYVSGIAGSDIKYF

CDR3 length: 13
D gene: TRBD1
V gene: TRBV10-3
clone size: few
J gene: TRBJ2-7
CDR3 DNA: TGTGCCATCACCTCAGGACAGGGCGACGAGCAGTACTTC
CDR3 protein: CAITSGQGDEQYF

CDR3 length: 12
D gene: -
V gene: TRBV28
clone size: many
J gene: TRBJ2-4
CDR3 DNA: TGTGCCAGCGGCGACGGCCAAAACATTCAGTACTTC
CDR3 protein: CASGDGQNIQYF

CDR3 length: 15
D gene: TRBD2
V gene: TRBV5-6
clone size: many
J gene: TRBJ2-5
CDR3 DNA: TGTGCCAGCAGCTGGGGACTAGCGGAACAAGAGACCCAGTACTTC
CDR3 protein: CASSWGLAEQETQYF

CDR3 length: 14
D gene: -
V gene: TRBV29-1
clone size: many
J gene: TRBJ2-7
CDR3 DNA: TGCAGCGTCGGCCAATTAACACCGGCCTACGAGCAGTACTTC
CDR3 protein: CSVGQLTPAYEQYF

CDR3 length: 15
D gene: -
V gene: TRBV6-1
clone size: many
J gene: TRBJ2-7
CDR3 DNA: TGTGCCAGCAGTGAAGCCCGCCACCGCTTCTACGAGCAGTACTTC
CDR3 protein: CASSEARHRFYEQYF

CDR3 length: 16
D gene: TRBD1
V gene: TRBV12-3/TRBV12-4
clone size: many
J gene: TRBJ1-5
CDR3 DNA: TGTGCCAGCAGTTTGGGCCCCGACAGGGGAGGACAGCCCCAGCATTTT
CDR3 protein: CASSLGPDRGGQPQHF

CDR3 length: 14
D gene: TRBD1
V gene: TRBV5-1
clone size: many
J gene: TRBJ1-3
CDR3 DNA: TGCGCCAGCAGCCCGGGACAGGTCGGAAACACCATATATTTT
CDR3 protein: CASSPGQVGNTIYF

CDR3 length: 13
D gene: -
V gene: TRBV28
clone size: many
J gene: TRBJ2-7
CDR3 DNA: TGTGCCAGCAGAGTTGGACGGACCTACGAGCAGTACTTC
CDR3 protein: CASRVGRTYEQYF

CDR3 length: 15
D gene: -
V gene: TRBV2
clone size: many
J gene: TRBJ2-7
CDR3 DNA: TGTGCCAGTAGCCCGATTTCAGGTTGGTCCTACGAGCAGTACTTC
CDR3 protein: CASSPISGWSYEQYF

CDR3 length: 14
D gene: TRBD2
V gene: TRBV2
clone size: many
J gene: TRBJ2-7
CDR3 DNA: TGTGCCAGCAGGAAGGGGACTAGCGGCTACGAGCAGTACTTC
CDR3 protein: CASRKGTSGYEQYF

CDR3 length: 15
D gene: -
V gene: TRBV7-8
clone size: once
J gene: TRBJ1-1
CDR3 DNA: TGTGCCAGCAGCTTAGGGTCATCGGGAGGCACTGAAGCTTTCTTT
CDR3 protein: CASSLGSSGGTEAFF

CDR3 length: 15
D gene: TRBD2
V gene: TRBV5-1
clone size: many
J gene: TRBJ2-5
CDR3 DNA: TGCGCCAGCAGCTTCGGGACTAGCGTTCAAGAGACCCAGTACTTC
CDR3 protein: CASSFGTSVQETQYF

CDR3 length: 15
D gene: TRBD1
V gene: TRBV27
clone size: few
J gene: TRBJ2-5
CDR3 DNA: TGTGCCAGCAGTCCCCAAAGGGGGCGCCGGGAGACCCAGTACTTC
CDR3 protein: CASSPQRGRRETQYF

CDR3 length: 17
D gene: -
V gene: TRBV12-3/TRBV12-4
clone size: -
J gene: TRBJ1-5
CDR3 DNA: TGTGCCAGCAGTTTAGATCAAGACTGGGGCCAAAATCAGCCCCAGCATTTT
CDR3 protein: CASSLDQDWGQNQPQHF

CDR3 length: 14
D gene: -
V gene: TRBV20-1
clone size: many
J gene: TRBJ2-7
CDR3 DNA: TGCAGTGCTAGACGGCGAGGGGACACCTACGAGCAGTACTTC
CDR3 protein: CSARRRGDTYEQYF

CDR3 length: 14
D gene: -
V gene: TRBV6-5
clone size: many
J gene: TRBJ2-7
CDR3 DNA: TGTGCCAGCAGTTACGGAGGGTTTGGCTACGAGCAGTACTTC
CDR3 protein: CASSYGGFGYEQYF

CDR3 length: 17
D gene: TRBD2
V gene: TRBV28
clone size: many
J gene: TRBJ2-7
CDR3 DNA: TGTGCCAGCAGACGACTAGCGGGAGGGCCCGGGCCCTACGAGCAGTACTTC
CDR3 protein: CASRRLAGGPGPYEQYF

CDR3 length: 11
D gene: -
V gene: TRBV2
clone size: many
J gene: TRBJ1-1
CDR3 DNA: TGTGCCAGCAGTGCGGTAACTGAAGCTTTCTTT
CDR3 protein: CASSAVTEAFF

CDR3 length: 13
D gene: -
V gene: TRBV20-1
clone size: many
J gene: TRBJ1-1
CDR3 DNA: TGCAGTGCTAGTTGGGGGGTCGGCACTGAAGCTTTCTTT
CDR3 protein: CSASWGVGTEAFF

CDR3 length: 15
D gene: -
V gene: TRBV7-9
clone size: many
J gene: TRBJ1-2
CDR3 DNA: TGTGCCAGCAGCCCCACGGGGGGGGCGAACTATGGCTACACCTTC
CDR3 protein: CASSPTGGANYGYTF

CDR3 length: 14
D gene: -
V gene: TRBV24-1
clone size: many
J gene: TRBJ2-7
CDR3 DNA: TGTGCCACCAGTGCCCCAACACGAGTGGATGAGCAGTACTTC
CDR3 protein: CATSAPTRVDEQYF

CDR3 length: 13
D gene: TRBD1
V gene: TRBV27
clone size: many
J gene: TRBJ2-1
CDR3 DNA: TGTGCCAGCAGATGGACAGGTTATAATGAGCAGTTCTTC
CDR3 protein: CASRWTGYNEQFF

CDR3 length: 15
D gene: TRBD2
V gene: TRBV9
clone size: many
J gene: TRBJ2-5
CDR3 DNA: TGTGCCAGCAGCGTAGGGGGTAGCGGGGTGGAGACCCAGTACTTC
CDR3 protein: CASSVGGSGVETQYF

CDR3 length: 15
D gene: TRBD2
V gene: TRBV2
clone size: many
J gene: TRBJ2-7
CDR3 DNA: TGTGCCAGCAGTGAAACGACTAGCGGCTCCTACGAGCAGTACTTC
CDR3 protein: CASSETTSGSYEQYF

CDR3 length: 12
D gene: -
V gene: TRBV12-3/TRBV12-4
clone size: many
J gene: TRBJ1-1
CDR3 DNA: TGTGCCAGCAGTTTCGCTGACACTGAAGCTTTCTTT
CDR3 protein: CASSFADTEAFF

CDR3 length: 16
D gene: TRBD1
V gene: TRBV6-2/TRBV6-3
clone size: many
J gene: TRBJ2-7
CDR3 DNA: TGTGCCAGCAGCCAACCCGCGACAGGGGGATCCTACGAGCAGTACTTC
CDR3 protein: CASSQPATGGSYEQYF

CDR3 length: 15
D gene: -
V gene: TRBV19
clone size: many
J gene: TRBJ2-2
CDR3 DNA: TGTGCCAGTAGTAGTAGGGTTGCCCCAACCGGGGAGCTGTTTTTT
CDR3 protein: CASSSRVAPTGELFF

CDR3 length: 14
D gene: TRBD2
V gene: TRBV12-3/TRBV12-4
clone size: many
J gene: TRBJ2-7
CDR3 DNA: TGTGCCAGCGCACTGGCGGGGGGGTTAGACGAGCAGTACTTC
CDR3 protein: CASALAGGLDEQYF

CDR3 length: 14
D gene: -
V gene: TRBV29-1
clone size: -
J gene: TRBJ2-2
CDR3 DNA: TGCAGCGCGGAGGCAGGGGGGTACACCGGGGAGCTGTTTTTT
CDR3 protein: CSAEAGGYTGELFF

CDR3 length: 13
D gene: -
V gene: TRBV30
clone size: many
J gene: TRBJ1-1
CDR3 DNA: TGTGCCTGGAGTGTAGAAGCGAACACTGAAGCTTTCTTT
CDR3 protein: CAWSVEANTEAFF

CDR3 length: 15
D gene: -
V gene: TRBV3-1
clone size: -
J gene: TRBJ2-5
CDR3 DNA: TGTGCCAGCAGCCAAGAAGCAGCCCGCGGAGAGACCCAGTACTTC
CDR3 protein: CASSQEAARGETQYF

CDR3 length: 8
D gene: -
V gene: TRBV6-2/TRBV6-3
clone size: many
J gene: TRBJ2-7
CDR3 DNA: TGTGCCAGCCCGGGGCAGTACTTC
CDR3 protein: CASPGQYF

CDR3 length: 14
D gene: TRBD1
V gene: TRBV6-1
clone size: many
J gene: TRBJ1-5
CDR3 DNA: TGTGCCAGCAGTGGGACAGGGGTGTCACAGCCCCAGCATTTT
CDR3 protein: CASSGTGVSQPQHF

CDR3 length: 14
D gene: -
V gene: TRBV12-3/TRBV12-4
clone size: many
J gene: TRBJ2-5
CDR3 DNA: TGTGCCAGCAGTTTAGGCCTAGCGAGAGGGACCCAGTACTTC
CDR3 protein: CASSLGLARGTQYF

CDR3 length: 14
D gene: TRBD2
V gene: TRBV5-1
clone size: -
J gene: TRBJ2-2
CDR3 DNA: TGCGCCAGCAGCTCAGCGGGACCCTCCGGGGAGCTGTTTTTT
CDR3 protein: CASSSAGPSGELFF

CDR3 length: 15
D gene: TRBD1
V gene: TRBV6-5
clone size: many
J gene: TRBJ1-1
CDR3 DNA: TGTGCCAGCAGTTCTGGGACAGGGGGAGGCACTGAAGCTTTCTTT
CDR3 protein: CASSSGTGGGTEAFF

CDR3 length: 13
D gene: TRBD1
V gene: TRBV18
clone size: many
J gene: TRBJ2-7
CDR3 DNA: TGTGCCAGCTCTCCGGACAGGGGGGATGAGCAGTACTTC
CDR3 protein: CASSPDRGDEQYF